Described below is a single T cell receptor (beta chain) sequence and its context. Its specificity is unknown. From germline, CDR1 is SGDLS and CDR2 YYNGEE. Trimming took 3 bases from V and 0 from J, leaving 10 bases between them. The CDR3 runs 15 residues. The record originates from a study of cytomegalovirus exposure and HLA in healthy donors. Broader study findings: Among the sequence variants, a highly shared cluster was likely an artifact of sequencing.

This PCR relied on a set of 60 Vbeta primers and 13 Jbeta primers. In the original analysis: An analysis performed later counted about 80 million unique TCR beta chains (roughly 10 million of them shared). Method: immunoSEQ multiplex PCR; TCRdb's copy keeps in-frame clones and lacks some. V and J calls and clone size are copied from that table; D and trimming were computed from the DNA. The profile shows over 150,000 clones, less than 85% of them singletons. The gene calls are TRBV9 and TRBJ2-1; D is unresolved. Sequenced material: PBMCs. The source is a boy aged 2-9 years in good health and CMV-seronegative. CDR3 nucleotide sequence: TGTGCCAGCAGCGCGGGTAGTGTCTCCTACAATGAGCAGTTCTTC. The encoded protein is CASSAGSVSYNEQFF.